The clone carrying this T cell receptor beta chain was detected ten times or more. The data derive from a study of metastatic and nonmetastatic thyroid tumors. No patient received treatment before thyroid surgery. MiXCR was used by TCRdb to re-call the PCR reads. The sample holds more than 10,000 clones, about 12% seen once. V gave up 9 bases and J gave up 0 bases, with 14 bases separating them. Germline CDR1 and CDR2: KGHDR and SFDVKD. This CDR3 comprises 15 residues. The chain couples TRBV24-1 to TRBJ2-1, with D tentatively TRBD2 (5 bases). The receptor comes from a female donor with papillary thyroid cancer or a benign thyroid nodule (not recorded which). Some clones in this sample may be carry-over from other donors' samples. The sample was blood. As DNA, the CDR3 is TGTGCCACCGCCCGGGGTCCCCTCTCCTACAATGAGCAGTTCTTC. Amino acid sequence: CATARGPLSYNEQFF.